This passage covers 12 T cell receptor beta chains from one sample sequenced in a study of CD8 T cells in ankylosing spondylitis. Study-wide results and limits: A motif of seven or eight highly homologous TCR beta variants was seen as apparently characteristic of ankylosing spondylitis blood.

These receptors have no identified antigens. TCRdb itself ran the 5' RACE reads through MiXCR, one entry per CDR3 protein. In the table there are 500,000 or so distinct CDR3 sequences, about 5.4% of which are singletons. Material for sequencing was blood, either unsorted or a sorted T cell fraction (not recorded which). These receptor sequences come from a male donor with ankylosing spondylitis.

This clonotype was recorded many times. CDR3 sequence reads: CASSLPLAGSTDTQYF. The CDR3 DNA reads TGCGCCAGCAGCCTCCCCCTAGCGGGAAGCACAGATACGCAGTATTTT. The V gene is TRBV5-1, the J gene TRBJ2-3, with 9 positions matching TRBD2. The length of the CDR3 is 16 residues. CDR1 is SGHRS, CDR2 YFSETQ, per germline. The junction had 6 bases not matched to a gene; V was cut back by 4 bases and J by 0 bases.

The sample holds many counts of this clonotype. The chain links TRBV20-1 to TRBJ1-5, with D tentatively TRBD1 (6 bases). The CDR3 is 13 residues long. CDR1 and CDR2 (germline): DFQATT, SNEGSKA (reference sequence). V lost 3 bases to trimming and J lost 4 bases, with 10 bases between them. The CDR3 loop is CSASWGANQPQHF. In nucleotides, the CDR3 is TGCAGTGCTAGTTGGGGGGCAAATCAGCCCCAGCATTTT.

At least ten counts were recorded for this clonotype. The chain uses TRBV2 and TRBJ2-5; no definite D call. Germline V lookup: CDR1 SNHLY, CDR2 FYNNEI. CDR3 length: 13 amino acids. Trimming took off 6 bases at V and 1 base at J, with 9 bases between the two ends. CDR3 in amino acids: CASSGIGQETQYF. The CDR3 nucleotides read TGTGCCAGCAGCGGAATAGGCCAAGAGACCCAGTACTTC.

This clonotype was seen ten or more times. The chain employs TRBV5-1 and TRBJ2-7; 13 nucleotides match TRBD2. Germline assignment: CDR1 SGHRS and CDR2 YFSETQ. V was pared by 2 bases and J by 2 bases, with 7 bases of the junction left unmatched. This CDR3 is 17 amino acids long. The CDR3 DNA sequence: TGCGCCAGCAGCTTAAGGACTAGCGGGAGCTACACCTACGAGCAGTACTTC. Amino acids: CASSLRTSGSYTYEQYF.

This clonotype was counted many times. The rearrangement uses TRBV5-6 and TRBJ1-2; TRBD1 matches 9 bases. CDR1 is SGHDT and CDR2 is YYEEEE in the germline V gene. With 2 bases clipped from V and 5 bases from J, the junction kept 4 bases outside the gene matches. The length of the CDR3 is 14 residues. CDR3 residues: CASSFSGQGYGYTF. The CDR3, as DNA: TGTGCCAGCAGCTTCTCGGGACAGGGATATGGCTACACCTTC.

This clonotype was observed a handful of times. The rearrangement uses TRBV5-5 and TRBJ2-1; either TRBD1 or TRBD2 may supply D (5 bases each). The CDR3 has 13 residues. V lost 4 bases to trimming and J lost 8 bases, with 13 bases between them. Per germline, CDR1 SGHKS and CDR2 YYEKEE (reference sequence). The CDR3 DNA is TGTGCCAGCAGCCCGGGGCGCCGCTATGAGCAGTTCTTC. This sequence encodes CASSPGRRYEQFF. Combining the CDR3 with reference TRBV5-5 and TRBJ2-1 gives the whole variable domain DAGVTQSPTHLIKTRGQQVTLRCSPISGHKSVSWYQQVLGQGPQFIFQYYEKEERGRGNFPDRFSARQFPNYSSELNVNALLLGDSALYLCASSPGRRYEQFFGPGTRLTVL.

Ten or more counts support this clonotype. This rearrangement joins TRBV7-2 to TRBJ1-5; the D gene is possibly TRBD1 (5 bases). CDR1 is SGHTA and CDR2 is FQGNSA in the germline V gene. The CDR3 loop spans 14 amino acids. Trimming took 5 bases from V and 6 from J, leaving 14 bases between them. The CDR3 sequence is CASSQSRGGQPQHF. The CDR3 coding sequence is TGTGCCAGCAGCCAATCTAGGGGCGGTCAGCCCCAGCATTTT.

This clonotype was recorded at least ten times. For the CDR3, the DNA is TGCGCCAGCAGCCTCACAGGGGAGAACACTGAAGCTTTCTTT. This sequence encodes CASSLTGENTEAFF. J is TRBJ1-1 and V is TRBV5-1; 7 positions agree with TRBD1. The CDR3 has 14 amino acids. The ends lost 4 bases at V and 1 base at J; junction bases unmatched: 4. Germline CDR1 reads SGHRS; CDR2 reads YFSETQ.

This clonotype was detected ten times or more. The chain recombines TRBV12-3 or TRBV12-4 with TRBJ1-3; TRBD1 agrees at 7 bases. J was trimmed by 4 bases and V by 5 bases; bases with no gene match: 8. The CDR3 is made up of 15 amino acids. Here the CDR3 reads CASSRPGGGGNTIYF. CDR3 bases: TGTGCCAGCAGTCGTCCAGGGGGGGGCGGAAACACCATATATTTT.

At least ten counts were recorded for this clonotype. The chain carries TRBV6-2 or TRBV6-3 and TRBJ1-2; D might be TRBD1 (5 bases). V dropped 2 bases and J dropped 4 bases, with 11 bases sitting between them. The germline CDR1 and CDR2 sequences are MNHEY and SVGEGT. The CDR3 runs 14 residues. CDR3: CASSYLDKLYGYTF. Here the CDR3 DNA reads TGTGCCAGCAGTTACCTGGACAAGCTCTATGGCTACACCTTC.

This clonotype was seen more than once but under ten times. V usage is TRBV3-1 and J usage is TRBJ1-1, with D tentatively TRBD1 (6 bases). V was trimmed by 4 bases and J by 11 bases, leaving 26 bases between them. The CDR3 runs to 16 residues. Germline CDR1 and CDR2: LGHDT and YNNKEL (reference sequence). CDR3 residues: CASSLQGWGAGIRAFF. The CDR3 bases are TGTGCCAGCAGCCTACAAGGCTGGGGGGCAGGAATTAGGGCTTTCTTT.

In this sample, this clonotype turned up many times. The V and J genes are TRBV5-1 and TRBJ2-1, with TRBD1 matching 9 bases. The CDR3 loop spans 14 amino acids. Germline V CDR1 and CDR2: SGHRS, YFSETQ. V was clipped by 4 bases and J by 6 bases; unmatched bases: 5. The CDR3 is CASSRDRVGNEQFF. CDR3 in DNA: TGCGCCAGCAGCAGGGACAGGGTGGGCAATGAGCAGTTCTTC.